A single sample is the source of the 18 T cell receptor beta chains below, sequenced in a study of blood T cell repertoires in COVID-19. Sequencing used immunoSEQ multiplex PCR; TCRdb keeps in-frame clones, though not all of them. The table lists about 330,000 clones, about nine tenths of them singletons, with roughly 10% in the top ten. Sequencing used PBMCs or T cells enriched from blood (not recorded which). All receptors come from a woman younger than 30 who had recovered from COVID-19.

This clone has only one observation. The genes are TRBV5-1 and TRBJ1-5; the match to TRBD1 covers 7 bases. The germline CDR1 and CDR2 sequences are SGHRS and YFSETQ. With V trimmed by 1 base and J by 7 bases, 8 bases remained unmatched. This CDR3 comprises 15 residues. CDR3 sequence reads: CASSLLAGGKQPQHF. The CDR3 DNA reads as TGCGCCAGCAGCTTGCTAGCAGGGGGAAAACAGCCCCAGCATTTT.

This sequence joins TRBV4-1 and TRBJ2-2, with 11 bases lining up with TRBD2. Germline V gene sequence: CDR1 MGHRA, CDR2 YSYEKL. The V and J ends lost 2 bases and 5 bases, in that order; junction bases with no gene match: 4. There are 16 residues in the CDR3. The CDR3 nucleotides read TGCGCCAGCAGCCAATTAGCGGGAGGGGTTACCGGGGAGCTGTTTTTT. It codes for CASSQLAGGVTGELFF.

The chain combines TRBV5-1 with TRBJ1-2; D may be TRBD1 (6 bases). Germline V gene lookup returns CDR1 SGHRS and CDR2 YFSETQ. CDR3 length: 13 amino acids. V was pared by 2 bases and J by 8 bases, with 13 bases between. The CDR3 coding sequence is TGCGCCAGCAGCTTTGGGGACAACAGCGGCTACACCTTC. Protein product: CASSFGDNSGYTF.

This CDR3 is CASSVVARTANTGELFF. Here the CDR3 DNA reads TGTGCCAGCAGCGTAGTTGCTCGGACAGCGAACACCGGGGAGCTGTTTTTT. The V call is TRBV9, the J call TRBJ2-2; perhaps TRBD1 as D (6 bases). Germline V gene lookup returns CDR1 SGDLS and CDR2 YYNGEE. The CDR3 spans 17 residues. V shed 0 bases and J shed 0 bases, with 12 bases lying between them.

This rearrangement joins TRBV6-5 to TRBJ1-2; D is perhaps TRBD1 (5 bases). The CDR3 extends over 14 amino acids. Between the trimmed V and J ends, which lost 2 bases and 4 bases, there was a span of 11 bases. Germline CDR1 reads MNHEY; CDR2 reads SVGAGI. In DNA, the CDR3 is TGTGCCAGCAGTTACGGTGCAGGGATCTATGGCTACACCTTC. Residues: CASSYGAGIYGYTF.

This clone was seen a handful of times. The gene calls are TRBV10-3 and TRBJ2-2, with TRBD2 matching 12 bases. CDR1 and CDR2 from the germline V gene are ENHRY and SYGVKD. This CDR3 has 14 amino acids. Losses at the gene ends were 11 bases for V and 4 bases for J; bases not matched to a gene: 5. This CDR3 is CAGGLAGSTGELFF. The DNA of the CDR3 is TGTGCCGGCGGACTAGCGGGATCCACCGGGGAGCTGTTTTTT.

The J gene is TRBJ2-1, the V gene TRBV5-1; TRBD2 aligns across 8 bases. The CDR3 length is 13 residues. The junction had 7 bases not matched to a gene; V was cut back by 7 bases and J by 7 bases. Per the germline V gene, CDR1 is SGHRS and CDR2 is YFSETQ. CDR3 sequence reads: CASHRGGLNEQFF. For the CDR3, the DNA is TGCGCCAGCCACCGCGGGGGGCTGAATGAGCAGTTCTTC.

This clone was observed a handful of times. V and J are TRBV2 and TRBJ2-7; 7 bases map to TRBD2. This CDR3 is built from 17 residues. V trimming: 2 bases; J trimming: 2 bases; junction bases outside the gene matches: 12. Germline V gene sequence: CDR1 SNHLY, CDR2 FYNNEI. CDR3 sequence: CASSETRPGLNTYEQYF. CDR3 DNA: TGTGCCAGCAGTGAAACACGACCGGGACTAAATACCTACGAGCAGTACTTC.

The chain uses TRBV27 and TRBJ1-2; TRBD1 matches at 8 bases. J lost 2 bases, V lost 5 bases, and 7 bases had no gene match. The length of the CDR3 is 15 residues. Germline assignment: CDR1 MNHEY and CDR2 SMNVEV (reference sequence). The CDR3 loop is CASSGHRGENYGYTF. The CDR3 DNA reads as TGTGCCAGCAGTGGACACAGGGGGGAAAACTATGGCTACACCTTC.

The chain combines TRBV18 with TRBJ1-6, with unresolved D. This CDR3 spans 14 amino acids. Germline lookup yields CDR1 KGHSH and CDR2 LQKENI. The V end was cut by 6 bases, the J end by 8 bases, with 14 bases between. CDR3 in DNA: TGTGCCAGCTCGGCAGGCGCGGGAGATTCACCCCTCCACTTT. Protein sequence: CASSAGAGDSPLHF.

This chain uses TRBV3-1 (or the pseudogene TRBV3-2) with TRBJ2-1; a possible D gene is TRBD1 (5 bases). There are 15 residues in the CDR3. Trimming took off 4 bases at V and 6 bases at J, with 16 bases between the two ends. Germline lookup yields CDR1 LGHDT and CDR2 YNNKEL (reference sequence). CDR3 in DNA: TGTGCCAGCAGCCCCCCCATAGGGGCAAGCAATGAGCAGTTCTTC. It codes for CASSPPIGASNEQFF.

In DNA form, the CDR3 reads TGCGCCAGCAGCCAGGGGACAGACCCCTATGGCTACACCTTC. It specifies CASSQGTDPYGYTF. V gene TRBV4-1 combines with J gene TRBJ1-2; 7 nucleotides match TRBD1. From germline, CDR1 is MGHRA and CDR2 YSYEKL. This CDR3 spans 14 amino acids. V lost 3 bases, J lost 4 bases, and 5 bases stayed unmatched.

The rearrangement uses TRBV11-2 and TRBJ2-5; maybe TRBD1 (6 bases). The germline gives CDR1 SGHAT, CDR2 FQNNGV. CDR3 length equals 18 residues. V gave up 4 bases and J gave up 1 base, with 22 bases separating them. In nucleotides, the CDR3 is TGTGCCAGCAGCTCGACGTCCGGGACATCGTATTCCCAAGAGACCCAGTACTTC. Its protein product is CASSSTSGTSYSQETQYF.

The chain links TRBV20-1 to TRBJ2-7; 9 positions match TRBD2. The CDR3 covers 15 residues. Germline loops: CDR1 DFQATT, CDR2 SNEGSKA (reference sequence). The V segment lost 3 bases and the J segment 1 base; nucleotides outside the gene matches: 7. CDR3 sequence (DNA): TGCAGTGCTAGTCGAAGCGGGGGGCTTTCCTACGAGCAGTACTTC. Protein product: CSASRSGGLSYEQYF.

This chain uses TRBV3-1 (or the pseudogene TRBV3-2) with TRBJ1-2; weak D call: TRBD1 (5 bases). The length of the CDR3 is 12 residues. With 2 bases removed from V and 7 bases from J, the gap between germline ends came to 8 bases. Germline assignment: CDR1 LGHDT and CDR2 YNNKEL (reference sequence). CDR3 nucleotide sequence: TGTGCCAGCAGCCAACAGGGCGTTGGCTACACCTTC. Translating it yields CASSQQGVGYTF.

J is TRBJ1-2 and V is TRBV7-8, with a weak D call TRBD1 (5 bases). The CDR3 totals 16 residues. Germline values: CDR1 SGHVS, CDR2 FQNEAQ. Trimming pared 5 bases from V and 3 bases from J, leaving 19 bases between. CDR3 region: CASSQGREGTHYGYTF. The DNA for the CDR3 is TGTGCCAGCAGCCAAGGGAGGGAAGGGACCCACTATGGCTACACCTTC.

This clone was counted a few times. V is TRBV10-3 and J is TRBJ1-2, with unresolved D. CDR3 length equals 13 residues. Germline CDR1 and CDR2: ENHRY and SYGVKD. The germline V and J ends were trimmed by 6 bases and 7 bases, with 15 bases remaining between them. The CDR3 sequence is CAIRARENAGYTF. DNA of the CDR3: TGTGCCATCAGAGCCCGGGAGAATGCTGGCTACACCTTC.

The chain carries TRBV5-5 and TRBJ2-1; possible D gene TRBD1, 7 bases. Trimming left V 7 bases short and J 5 bases short, with 19 bases between. This CDR3 comprises 15 residues. CDR1 is SGHKS, CDR2 YYEKEE, per germline (reference sequence). The CDR3 loop is CASWWRGRIHNEQFF. Written as DNA, the CDR3 is TGTGCCAGCTGGTGGAGGGGGCGGATTCACAATGAGCAGTTCTTC.